Listed here are 20 T cell receptor beta chains from one sample, sequenced in a study of radiotherapy plus CTLA-4 blockade in lung cancer. Clones were read by immunoSEQ multiplex PCR, and TCRdb kept only the in-frame ones, dropping some. The table lists some 110,000 clones, around 85% of them singletons, with 2.4% in the top ten. Specimen: peripheral blood, collected from a patient treated with radiotherapy plus ipilimumab. The receptors originated from a human donor with non-small cell lung cancer that progressed on radiotherapy plus ipilimumab. Some clones in this sample may be carry-over from other donors' samples.

This chain connects TRBV4-3 to TRBJ2-1, with D perhaps given as TRBD1 or TRBD2 (5 bases each). Per the germline V gene, CDR1 is LGHNA and CDR2 is YSLEER. Between the trimmed V and J ends, which lost 1 base and 9 bases, there was a span of 25 bases. The CDR3 is 18 residues long. CDR3 nucleotide sequence: TGCGCCAGCAGCCAAGCCCGGCCCCGGGACGAAGCTCTATCTGAGCAGTTCTTC. It translates to CASSQARPRDEALSEQFF.

This clone appeared a few times. J is TRBJ2-7 and V is TRBV7-6, with D hard to call. This CDR3 region has 15 residues. Germline V gene lookup returns CDR1 SGHVS and CDR2 FNYEAQ. Trimming left V 1 base short and J 6 bases short, with 16 bases between. CDR3 residues: CASSLDGGRPGEQYF. DNA of the CDR3: TGTGCCAGCAGCTTAGACGGTGGGCGGCCCGGCGAGCAGTACTTC.

The chain joins TRBV7-2 to TRBJ1-1; 9 nucleotides align to TRBD1. The CDR3 totals 17 residues. J was trimmed by 4 bases and V by 6 bases; bases with no gene match: 15. CDR1 and CDR2 (germline): SGHTA, FQGNSA. CDR3 amino acids: CASSLQGAMAQSTEAFF. CDR3 sequence (DNA): TGTGCCAGCAGTCTACAGGGGGCGATGGCCCAGAGCACTGAAGCTTTCTTT.

The chain recombines TRBV5-4 with TRBJ2-3; D is undetermined. With 5 bases removed from V and 0 bases from J, the gap between germline ends came to 4 bases. The CDR3 consists of 12 residues. Germline lookup yields CDR1 SGHNT and CDR2 YYREEE (reference sequence). Here the CDR3 reads CASSWSTDTQYF. The CDR3 DNA sequence: TGTGCCAGCAGTTGGAGCACAGATACGCAGTATTTT.

This clone has more than one count but fewer than ten. CDR3 amino acids: CASSVTGSYGYTF. The CDR3 DNA sequence: TGTGCCAGTAGTGTGACAGGGTCCTATGGCTACACCTTC. The V gene is TRBV19, the J gene TRBJ1-2; TRBD1 matches at 7 bases. The ends lost 5 bases at V and 4 bases at J; junction bases unmatched: 4. Germline V gene sequence: CDR1 LNHDA, CDR2 SQIVND (reference sequence). The CDR3 runs to 13 residues.

This rearrangement joins TRBV7-2 to TRBJ1-5, with a possible D match to TRBD1 (5 bases). V was pared by 7 bases and J by 1 base, with 11 bases between. The CDR3 has 14 residues. Germline CDR1 reads SGHTA; CDR2 reads FQGNSA. The CDR3 DNA is TGTGCCAGCACCCCCCGGGGGAGCAATCAGCCCCAGCATTTT. This codes for CASTPRGSNQPQHF.

This clone has a handful of counts. J is TRBJ1-5 and V is TRBV28; D ambiguous. CDR3 length: 14 residues. CDR1 and CDR2 from the germline V gene are MDHEN and SYDVKM. Trimming took off 4 bases at V and 8 bases at J, with 15 bases between the two ends. CDR3 sequence: CASSSTATREPQHF. The CDR3 coding sequence is TGTGCCAGCAGTTCAACGGCGACTCGGGAGCCCCAGCATTTT. Complete variable domain (other parts from reference TRBV28 and TRBJ1-5): DVKVTQSSRYLVKRTGEKVFLECVQDMDHENMFWYRQDPGLGLRLIYFSYDVKMKEKGDIPEGYSVSREKKERFSLILESASTNQTSMYLCASSSTATREPQHFGDGTRLSIL.

V and J are TRBV4-2 and TRBJ1-6; D is perhaps TRBD1 (5 bases). The CDR3 runs 14 residues. CDR1 LGHNA and CDR2 YNFKEQ come from the germline V gene. V lost 0 bases to trimming and J lost 15 bases, with 15 bases between them. The CDR3 DNA is TGTGCCAGCAGCCAAGAGTCCCAGGGACTTTTCCTCCACTTT. Residues: CASSQESQGLFLHF.

This chain joins TRBV10-3 and TRBJ2-1, with 7 bases fitting TRBD2. This CDR3 contains 15 residues. The trim removed 7 bases at V and 0 bases at J, leaving 6 bases unmatched. Germline V gene data show CDR1 as ENHRY and CDR2 as SYGVKD. CDR3 sequence (DNA): TGTGCCATCACCCCGGGGGAGGGCTCCTACAATGAGCAGTTCTTC. Its protein is CAITPGEGSYNEQFF.

DNA of the CDR3: TGTGCCTGGACGAGGGGCTTACAAACCCCAAGCACAGATACGCAGTATTTT. Residues: CAWTRGLQTPSTDTQYF. The V gene is TRBV30, the J gene TRBJ2-3; D assignment may be TRBD1 or TRBD2 (5 bases each). The CDR3 has 17 amino acids. Per germline, CDR1 GTSNPN and CDR2 SVGIG (reference sequence). V gave up 4 bases and J gave up 0 bases, with 20 bases separating them. Full variable domain (remainder filled in from reference TRBV30 and TRBJ2-3): SQTIHQWPATLVQPVGSPLSLECTVEGTSNPNLYWYRQAAGRGLQLLFYSVGIGQISSEVPQNLSASRPQDRQFILSSKKLLLSDSGFYLCAWTRGLQTPSTDTQYFGPGTRLTVL.

The rearrangement uses TRBV5-6 and TRBJ2-3, with unresolved D. CDR3 length equals 15 residues. V dropped 0 bases and J dropped 2 bases, with 10 bases sitting between them. Germline V gene sequence: CDR1 SGHDT, CDR2 YYEEEE. The CDR3 DNA sequence: TGTGCCAGCAGCTTGGCTCCAGGATCCACAGATACGCAGTATTTT. It yields the protein CASSLAPGSTDTQYF.

CDR3 nucleotides: TGCGCCAGCAGCAAAACTCCGGGACTAGCGGGGACTCGCTACGAGCAGTACTTC. Translation: CASSKTPGLAGTRYEQYF. The V call is TRBV5-1, the J call TRBJ2-7; TRBD2 matches 13 bases. Germline loops: CDR1 SGHRS, CDR2 YFSETQ. Unmatched junction bases numbered 13, after V lost 4 bases and J lost 3 bases. CDR3 length: 18 residues.

V gene TRBV5-1 combines with J gene TRBJ1-2, with 9 bases matching TRBD1. This CDR3 is 16 amino acids long. From germline, CDR1 is SGHRS and CDR2 YFSETQ. V lost 1 base to trimming and J lost 8 bases; unmatched junction nucleotides: 12. This chain's CDR3 is CASSLSSGQGTGGYTF. Written as DNA, the CDR3 is TGCGCCAGCAGCTTGTCGTCGGGACAGGGTACGGGAGGCTACACCTTC.

The chain uses TRBV6-5 and TRBJ2-5, with 9 bases fitting TRBD1. Germline V gene lookup returns CDR1 MNHEY and CDR2 SVGAGI. This CDR3 has 13 residues. V gave up 7 bases and J gave up 4 bases; unmatched junction bases: 4. CDR3 residues: CASTRTGVETQYF. CDR3 DNA: TGTGCCAGCACCCGGACAGGGGTAGAGACCCAGTACTTC.

The chain joins TRBV7-2 to TRBJ1-2; 9 bases are shared with TRBD1. The V and J ends lost 5 bases and 6 bases, in that order; junction bases with no gene match: 10. The germline CDR1 and CDR2 sequences are SGHTA and FQGNSA. The CDR3 is 15 amino acids. The DNA for the CDR3 is TGTGCCAGCAGCGCCCTCCCCGGGACAGGGAATGGCTACACCTTC. This sequence encodes CASSALPGTGNGYTF.

This clone turned up a few times. This rearrangement joins TRBV10-3 to TRBJ2-2, with 13 nucleotides matching TRBD2. The germline V gene has CDR1 ENHRY and CDR2 SYGVKD. V dropped 3 bases and J dropped 4; count of bases not matched to a gene: 8. The CDR3 totals 18 residues. As DNA, the CDR3 is TGTGCCATCAGTGAAAGACTAGCGGGGGGTCTCGGCACCGGGGAGCTGTTTTTT. Its protein product is CAISERLAGGLGTGELFF.

V is TRBV14 and J is TRBJ1-1; D uncertain. There are 13 residues in the CDR3. Trimming removed 1 base from V and 4 bases from J, with 7 bases in between. The germline CDR1 and CDR2 sequences are SGHDN and FVKESK. The CDR3 loop is CASSQGELTEAFF. CDR3 coding DNA: TGTGCCAGCAGCCAAGGAGAGCTCACTGAAGCTTTCTTT.

The rearrangement links TRBV6-1 to TRBJ1-5; D uncertain. Germline assignment: CDR1 MNHNS and CDR2 SASEGT. V was clipped by 7 bases and J by 0 bases, with 13 bases between them. The CDR3 is made up of 15 amino acids. The CDR3 loop is CASKNGPDSNQPQHF. The CDR3 DNA reads TGTGCCAGCAAGAACGGCCCAGATAGCAATCAGCCCCAGCATTTT.

This clone was counted between two and nine times. The chain joins TRBV5-1 to TRBJ1-4; the D gene is possibly TRBD1 (5 bases). Trimming removed 0 bases at V and 2 bases at J, with 11 bases between. The germline gives CDR1 SGHRS, CDR2 YFSETQ. The CDR3 totals 16 residues. The CDR3 region has the DNA TGCGCCAGCAGCTTGGCAGGGATAGGGACTAATGAAAAACTGTTTTTT. Translated: CASSLAGIGTNEKLFF. The full variable domain, with the rest looked up from reference TRBV5-1 and TRBJ1-4, is KAGVTQTPRYLIKTRGQQVTLSCSPISGHRSVSWYQQTPGQGLQFLFEYFSETQRNKGNFPGRFSGRQFSNSRSEMNVSTLELGDSALYLCASSLAGIGTNEKLFFGSGTQLSVL.

This sequence joins TRBV6-5 and TRBJ1-1; 7 nucleotides align to TRBD1. The CDR3 runs to 15 residues. Germline lookup yields CDR1 MNHEY and CDR2 SVGAGI. The J segment lost 1 base and the V segment lost 0 bases, leaving 2 bases of the junction unmatched. The CDR3 nucleotides are TGTGCCAGCAGTTACTCCGGGACAGCGAACACTGAAGCTTTCTTT. Residues: CASSYSGTANTEAFF.